Presented here are 25 T cell receptor beta chains from one specimen sequenced in a study of blood T cell repertoires in COVID-19. The assay was immunoSEQ multiplex PCR, and TCRdb's table has in-frame clones only and misses some. The sample holds around 170,000 clones; around 90% are singletons and the top ten take around a quarter. Specimen: peripheral blood. The receptors shown here come from a man aged 60 to 69 with acute or convalescent COVID-19.

This clone was observed once. The chain is built from TRBV15 and TRBJ1-5; unclear D gene. The germline gives CDR1 LNHNV, CDR2 YYDKDF (reference sequence). The CDR3 is 15 residues long. Trimming took 0 bases from V and 1 from J, leaving 7 bases between them. CDR3 residues: CATSRERGSNQPQHF. CDR3 nucleotides: TGTGCCACCAGCAGAGAGAGAGGGAGCAATCAGCCCCAGCATTTT.

The V and J genes are TRBV30 and TRBJ1-6; D possibly corresponds to TRBD1 (6 bases). The CDR3 is 18 amino acids. V lost 3 bases to trimming and J lost 0 bases, with 18 bases between them. The germline gives CDR1 GTSNPN, CDR2 SVGIG (reference sequence). For the CDR3, the DNA is TGTGCCTGGAGGGACCGGGGGGCCCTAAGCTCCTATAATTCACCCCTCCACTTT. As protein: CAWRDRGALSSYNSPLHF.

Only one count was recorded for this clone. The chain combines TRBV11-3 with TRBJ2-1, with 8 bases that match TRBD2. The CDR3 spans 18 residues. V shed 5 bases and J 4 bases; nucleotides not matched to a gene: 16. In germline, CDR1 is SGHNT, CDR2 YENEEA. The CDR3 region is CASSDIGTRTKRYNEQFF. CDR3 nucleotides: TGTGCCAGCAGCGATATCGGGACTAGGACAAAGAGGTACAATGAGCAGTTCTTC.

This sequence joins TRBV5-1 and TRBJ1-2; 8 bases map to TRBD1. The CDR3 consists of 13 residues. Germline trimming cut 0 bases from V and 6 bases from J; bases unmatched to any gene: 1. CDR1 and CDR2 (germline): SGHRS, YFSETQ. CDR3 coding DNA: TGCGCCAGCAGCTTGGACAGGGGGAATGGCTACACCTTC. This translates into CASSLDRGNGYTF.

The J gene is TRBJ1-5, the V gene TRBV2; TRBD1 is a possible D gene (6 bases). V shed 6 bases and J shed 7 bases, with 16 bases lying between them. This CDR3 has 14 amino acids. Per the germline V gene, CDR1 is SNHLY and CDR2 is FYNNEI. The CDR3 sequence is CASSAGQPFQPQHF. The CDR3 nucleotides read TGTGCCAGCAGCGCCGGACAGCCTTTCCAGCCCCAGCATTTT.

In its sample, this clone was seen many times. The V and J genes are TRBV4-1 and TRBJ1-2; D ambiguous. The CDR3 length is 15 residues. V gave up 0 bases and J gave up 1 base, with 9 bases separating them. CDR1 is MGHRA, CDR2 YSYEKL, per germline. The DNA for the CDR3 is TGCGCCAGCAGCCAAGAATCACAGCTTAACTATGGCTACACCTTC. It is translated as CASSQESQLNYGYTF.

The V gene is TRBV29-1, the J gene TRBJ1-4; 12 bases align to TRBD1. Germline lookup yields CDR1 SQVTM and CDR2 ANQGSEA. Unmatched junction bases numbered 9, after V lost 0 bases and J lost 10 bases. CDR3 length equals 16 residues. CDR3: CSVEEVGQGASGKLFF. In DNA, the CDR3 is TGCAGCGTTGAAGAAGTGGGACAGGGGGCATCAGGAAAACTGTTTTTT.

The chain links TRBV5-6 to TRBJ2-1; the match to TRBD2 covers 13 bases. This CDR3 is built from 15 residues. The germline CDR1 and CDR2 sequences are SGHDT and YYEEEE. The trim removed 4 bases at V and 6 bases at J, leaving 4 bases unmatched. The DNA for the CDR3 is TGTGCCAGCAGCACAGGGACTAGCGGGGCCAATGAGCAGTTCTTC. Translating it yields CASSTGTSGANEQFF. The complete variable domain, with remaining parts taken from reference TRBV5-6 and TRBJ2-1, reads DAGVTQSPTHLIKTRGQQVTLRCSPKSGHDTVSWYQQALGQGPQFIFQYYEEEERQRGNFPDRFSGHQFPNYSSELNVNALLLGDSALYLCASSTGTSGANEQFFGPGTRLTVL.

The rearrangement links TRBV4-3 to TRBJ1-4; D perhaps matches TRBD1 (5 bases). CDR1 and CDR2 (germline): LGHNA, YSLEER. V dropped 0 bases and J dropped 8 bases, with 13 bases sitting between them. This CDR3 is 15 amino acids long. The CDR3 DNA follows: TGCGCCAGCAGCCAAGATTTCAGGGAAGGCGAAAAACTGTTTTTT. Amino acids: CASSQDFREGEKLFF.

The V and J genes are TRBV19 and TRBJ2-4, with TRBD1 matching 11 bases. V trimming: 5 bases; J trimming: 6 bases; junction bases outside the gene matches: 0. Germline V gives CDR1 LNHDA, CDR2 SQIVND (reference sequence). The length of the CDR3 is 13 residues. CDR3 residues: CASSGTGGNIQYF. For the CDR3, the DNA is TGTGCCAGTAGTGGGACAGGGGGAAACATTCAGTACTTC.

The rearrangement links TRBV6-6 to TRBJ1-1; 7 nucleotides line up with TRBD1. CDR1 is MNHNY, CDR2 SVGAGI, per germline (reference sequence). After removal of 5 bases from V and 8 bases from J, the junction contained 20 bases not matched to a gene. The CDR3 length is 17 residues. The CDR3: CASSQLRQGLPRPEAFF. In nucleotides, the CDR3 is TGTGCCAGCAGTCAACTTCGACAGGGCCTGCCCCGCCCCGAAGCTTTCTTT.

This chain links TRBV7-7 with TRBJ2-5; no reliable D call. The CDR3 runs 14 residues. V was clipped by 5 bases and J by 1 base, with 11 bases between them. Germline loops: CDR1 SSHAT, CDR2 FNYEAQ (reference sequence). The chain's CDR3 is CASSPTGTQETQYF. DNA of the CDR3: TGTGCCAGCAGCCCCACGGGTACCCAAGAGACCCAGTACTTC. Using reference TRBV7-7 and TRBJ2-5 for the parts outside the CDR3, the full variable domain is GAGVSQSPRYKVTKRGQDVTLRCDPISSHATLYWYQQALGQGPEFLTYFNYEAQPDKSGLPSDRFSAERPEGSISTLTIQRTEQRDSAMYRCASSPTGTQETQYFGPGTRLLVL.

V usage is TRBV5-1 and J usage is TRBJ1-6, with D possibly being TRBD1 (6 bases). With 4 bases removed from V and 7 bases from J, the gap between germline ends came to 15 bases. CDR3 length: 15 residues. Germline lookup yields CDR1 SGHRS and CDR2 YFSETQ. Here the CDR3 reads CASSLSSQGNSPLHF. DNA for the CDR3: TGCGCCAGCAGCCTTTCCTCACAGGGAAATTCACCCCTCCACTTT. Full variable domain (remainder filled in from reference TRBV5-1 and TRBJ1-6): KAGVTQTPRYLIKTRGQQVTLSCSPISGHRSVSWYQQTPGQGLQFLFEYFSETQRNKGNFPGRFSGRQFSNSRSEMNVSTLELGDSALYLCASSLSSQGNSPLHFGNGTRLTVT.

The chain is built from TRBV5-1 and TRBJ2-5; D gene ambiguous. Deletions cut 5 bases from V and 4 bases from J, with 9 bases between. The CDR3 extends over 12 amino acids. The V gene's germline CDR1 is SGHRS and CDR2 YFSETQ. The CDR3 loop is CASSPTGETQYF. The DNA of the CDR3 is TGCGCCAGCAGTCCAACGGGAGAGACCCAGTACTTC.

The chain joins TRBV28 to TRBJ1-2, with 7 bases matching TRBD1. The CDR3 contains 14 residues. V gave up 5 bases and J gave up 2 bases; unmatched junction bases: 5. The germline V gene encodes CDR1 MDHEN and CDR2 SYDVKM. The CDR3 sequence: CASSPLGQNYGYTF. In DNA, the CDR3 is TGTGCCAGCAGTCCCCTGGGACAGAACTATGGCTACACCTTC.

The chain is built from TRBV5-1 and TRBJ2-5, with 9 bases matching TRBD2. With 2 bases clipped from V and 7 bases from J, the junction kept 6 bases outside the gene matches. Germline V gene sequence: CDR1 SGHRS, CDR2 YFSETQ. This CDR3 spans 14 amino acids. The DNA for the CDR3 is TGCGCCAGCAGCTTACGCTTAGCGGGGGCGACCCAGTACTTC. The encoded protein is CASSLRLAGATQYF.

This sequence joins TRBV7-9 and TRBJ2-5; D is possibly TRBD1 (6 bases). Germline V gives CDR1 SEHNR, CDR2 FQNEAQ (reference sequence). V was clipped by 2 bases and J by 2 bases, with 9 bases between them. The CDR3 totals 14 residues. CDR3 residues: CASSLQGFQETQYF. CDR3 coding DNA: TGTGCCAGCAGCTTACAGGGGTTTCAAGAGACCCAGTACTTC.

The rearrangement links TRBV9 to TRBJ2-1; the match to TRBD2 covers 8 bases. Germline V gene sequence: CDR1 SGDLS, CDR2 YYNGEE. The CDR3 runs to 16 residues. The trim removed 4 bases at V and 0 bases at J, leaving 6 bases unmatched. The CDR3 here is CASSLVAGSSYNEQFF. The CDR3 nucleotides read TGTGCCAGCAGCTTAGTAGCGGGGAGCTCCTACAATGAGCAGTTCTTC. The full variable domain, with the rest looked up from reference TRBV9 and TRBJ2-1, is DSGVTQTPKHLITATGQRVTLRCSPRSGDLSVYWYQQSLDQGLQFLIQYYNGEERAKGNILERFSAQQFPDLHSELNLSSLELGDSALYFCASSLVAGSSYNEQFFGPGTRLTVL.

This chain uses TRBV6-5 with TRBJ2-1; 8 nucleotides match TRBD1. This CDR3 comprises 14 residues. The ends lost 6 bases at V and 7 bases at J; junction bases unmatched: 8. Germline V gives CDR1 MNHEY, CDR2 SVGAGI. The CDR3 DNA sequence: TGTGCCAGCAGATTGACAGGGGCCGGGAATGAGCAGTTCTTC. Its protein product is CASRLTGAGNEQFF.

The rearrangement links TRBV7-3 to TRBJ2-5, with 13 bases matching TRBD2. The CDR3 has 15 amino acids. Germline CDR1 SGHTA, CDR2 FQGTGA. The ends lost 5 bases at V and 2 bases at J; junction bases unmatched: 2. The CDR3 DNA reads as TGTGCCAGCAGCCAGGGACTAGCGGGACAAGAGACCCAGTACTTC. Translation gives CASSQGLAGQETQYF.

The rearrangement joins TRBV7-2 to TRBJ1-1; possibly TRBD1 for D (6 bases). The CDR3 runs to 13 residues. Germline CDR1 SGHTA, CDR2 FQGNSA. V lost 5 bases to trimming and J lost 11 bases, with 18 bases between them. The chain's CDR3 is CASSPGQRLTAFF. CDR3 DNA: TGTGCCAGCAGCCCGGGACAAAGGTTAACGGCTTTCTTT.

The chain couples TRBV27 to TRBJ2-6, with no clear D. The CDR3 is 17 residues long. The V gene lost 5 bases and the J gene lost 0 bases, with 14 bases spanning the gap. Germline CDR1 and CDR2: MNHEY and SMNVEV (reference sequence). The CDR3 reads CASSRRIQSSGANVLTF. The CDR3 DNA reads as TGTGCCAGCAGTCGAAGAATACAGAGCTCTGGGGCCAACGTCCTGACTTTC.

Notes on this clone: The sample contains more than one DNA sequence encoding this CDR3. The chain joins TRBV3-1 (or the pseudogene TRBV3-2) to TRBJ1-1; TRBD1 might be the D (6 bases). V lost 3 bases, J lost 0 bases, and 8 bases lay in between. The CDR3 totals 14 residues. Per the germline V gene, CDR1 is LGHDT and CDR2 is YNNKEL (reference sequence). Here the CDR3 reads CASSQGHLNTEAFF. As DNA, the CDR3 is TGTGCCAGCAGCCAGGGACATTTGAACACTGAAGCTTTCTTT.

The chain combines TRBV2 with TRBJ2-1; perhaps TRBD2 as D (6 bases). The CDR3 extends over 16 amino acids. The germline V gene encodes CDR1 SNHLY and CDR2 FYNNEI. Between the trimmed V and J ends, which lost 6 bases and 0 bases, there was a span of 15 bases. CDR3 bases: TGTGCCAGCAGAAATAGAGGGAGGCGCTCCTACAATGAGCAGTTCTTC. As protein: CASRNRGRRSYNEQFF.

V usage is TRBV7-9 and J usage is TRBJ1-1; 8 bases fit TRBD1. Trimming cost V 0 bases and J 1 base; bases outside gene matches: 4. Germline lookup yields CDR1 SEHNR and CDR2 FQNEAQ (reference sequence). The CDR3 runs to 16 residues. The CDR3, as DNA: TGTGCCAGCAGCTTAGCAATCGGACAGGGGAACACTGAAGCTTTCTTT. Encoded protein: CASSLAIGQGNTEAFF.